This T cell receptor (beta chain) was sequenced during a study of Ad26.COV2.S vaccination and SARS-CoV-2 variants. Clones were sequenced by immunoSEQ multiplex PCR, and TCRdb holds only the in-frame ones, with some missing. In the table there are some 640,000 clones, around 89% of which are singletons. As to treatment: around 19 received Ad26.COV2.S at low or high dose, single or two shots; 5 received placebo; per-sample allocation not given. All samples were drawn on day 63, counting from the first vaccine or placebo injection. Study-wide points: There was a possibility that the TCR breadth and depth analyses underestimated total T cell responses.

With respect to this clone: Its cognate antigen is unknown.

This CDR3 has 13 amino acids. The germline V gene has CDR1 DFQATT and CDR2 SNEGSKA (reference sequence). V lost 3 bases to trimming and J lost 4 bases, with 12 bases between them. The source of this sequence is a person aged 18 to 65 who received the Ad26.COV2.S COVID-19 vaccine or a placebo. This specimen consisted of peripheral blood, obtained in a trial of Ad26.COV2.S vaccine versus placebo. The chain has TRBV20-1 and TRBJ2-5; tentatively, D is TRBD1 (5 bases). The CDR3 loop reads CSASKGRAETQYF. The CDR3 DNA follows: TGCAGTGCTAGTAAGGGCAGGGCAGAGACCCAGTACTTC.